These 4 T cell receptor beta chains came from one sample sequenced in a study of T cell repertoires in cytomegalovirus infection. A single record per CDR3 protein comes from TCRdb applying MiXCR to the reads. Here the sample spans under 800,000 distinct CDR3 sequences, about 24% being singletons. The sequenced sample was CD8+ T cells from PBMCs. These TCRs come from a human donor in good health (CMV status not recorded). Some clones in this sample may be carry-over from other donors' samples.

This clonotype was detected many times. The genes are TRBV7-2 and TRBJ2-1; D perhaps matches TRBD1 (6 bases). The CDR3 has 13 amino acids. Germline CDR1 reads SGHTA; CDR2 reads FQGNSA. Trimming removed 3 bases at V and 7 bases at J, with 10 bases between. In nucleotides, the CDR3 is TGTGCCAGCAGCTTTTTACAGGGTAATGAGCAGTTCTTC. It codes for CASSFLQGNEQFF.

A note on this clonotype: A much larger clonotype is one base distant, so this may be a read error. The chain combines TRBV6-4 with TRBJ1-1; D is unclear. The CDR3 sequence is 13 residues long. The germline CDR1 and CDR2 sequences are MRHNA and SNTAGT. This chain's CDR3 is CASSDSTNSEAFF. DNA of the CDR3: TGTGCCAGCAGTGACTCAACGAACTCTGAAGCTTTCTTT.

The V gene is TRBV29-1, the J gene TRBJ2-7, with D hard to call. CDR1 is SQVTM and CDR2 is ANQGSEA in the germline V gene. The CDR3 is made up of 13 amino acids. V gave up 5 bases and J gave up 0 bases, with 11 bases separating them. CDR3 bases: TGCAGCGTTAAAACAACAGACTCCTACGAGCAGTACTTC. This gives the protein CSVKTTDSYEQYF.

This clonotype was detected a few times. The chain combines TRBV7-9 with TRBJ2-1; D not resolved. V lost 4 bases, J lost 4 bases, and 14 bases lay in between. Germline loops: CDR1 SEHNR, CDR2 FQNEAQ (reference sequence). The CDR3 is 15 amino acids. This CDR3 reads CASSWNYGRYNEQFF. The CDR3 DNA reads TGTGCCAGCAGCTGGAATTACGGTCGATACAATGAGCAGTTCTTC.